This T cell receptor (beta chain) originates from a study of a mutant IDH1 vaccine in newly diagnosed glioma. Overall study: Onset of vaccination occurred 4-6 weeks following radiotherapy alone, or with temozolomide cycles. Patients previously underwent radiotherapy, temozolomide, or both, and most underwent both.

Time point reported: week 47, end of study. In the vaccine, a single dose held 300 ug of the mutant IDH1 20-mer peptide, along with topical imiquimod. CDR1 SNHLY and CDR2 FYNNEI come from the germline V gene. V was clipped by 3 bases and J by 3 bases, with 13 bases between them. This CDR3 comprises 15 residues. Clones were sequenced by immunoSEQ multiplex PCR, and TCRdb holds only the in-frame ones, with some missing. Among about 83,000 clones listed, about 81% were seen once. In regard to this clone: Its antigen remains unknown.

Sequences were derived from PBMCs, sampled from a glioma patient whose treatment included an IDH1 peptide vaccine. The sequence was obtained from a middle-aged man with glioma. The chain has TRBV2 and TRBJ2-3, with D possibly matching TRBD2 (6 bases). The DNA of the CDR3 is TGTGCCAGCAGTGATTCTAGCGAGGGGACAGATACGCAGTATTTT. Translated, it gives CASSDSSEGTDTQYF.